This record looks at one T cell receptor (beta chain) sequence and its context. The study counted Cohort 3 donors as recovered given two negative PCRs, clearance, or symptom resolution. These data belong to a study of blood T cell repertoires in COVID-19. Study at large: Sites in the United States, Italy and Spain provided acute and convalescent COVID-19 samples.

Authors' methods: It was from reference gene primer amplification that nucleated cell counts were estimated. Here immunoSEQ multiplex PCR was the method, and the copy in TCRdb shows in-frame clones only, minus some. The V and J calls and clone size were taken over from that table, and D and trimming were inferred from the DNA. The sample includes hundreds of thousands of clones, roughly 90% of them seen just once. This TCR was sampled from a man aged 55 to 69 who had recovered from COVID-19. Sequencing input: PBMCs or T cells enriched from blood (not recorded which).

The CDR3 loop is CASSVDSAGGLYEQYF. The CDR3 region has the DNA TGTGCCAGCAGCGTAGATTCAGCGGGGGGTCTCTACGAGCAGTACTTC. V and J are TRBV9 and TRBJ2-7; 9 nucleotides align to TRBD2. Germline V gene data show CDR1 as SGDLS and CDR2 as YYNGEE. CDR3 length: 16 amino acids. The trim removed 0 bases at V and 3 bases at J, leaving 7 bases unmatched.